The clone carrying this T cell receptor beta chain was seen ten or more times. TCRdb redid the calling of the 5' RACE reads with MiXCR, one entry per CDR3 protein. The data contain about 200,000 distinct CDR3 sequences, 18% of them singletons. This entry comes from a study of T-cell memory formation after mild COVID-19. This CDR3 has 18 residues. Germline CDR1 and CDR2: LNHNV and YYDKDF (reference sequence). Germline trimming cut 0 bases from V and 4 bases from J; bases unmatched to any gene: 5. This receptor was obtained from an adult woman who had mild COVID-19 (a few samples of this study predate the infection). Cell type and time point are not known. The chain joins TRBV15 to TRBJ2-3, with 15 bases identical to TRBD2. The sample taken for sequencing was PBMCs or a T cell subset sorted from them (not recorded which). CDR3 DNA: TGTGCCACCAGCAGAGACCGGGGACTAGCGGGAGGCTCAGATACGCAGTATTTT. This encodes CATSRDRGLAGGSDTQYF.